This T cell receptor (beta chain) originates from a study of shared clonotypes between healthy human individuals. Study information: With ages of 18 to 49, the donors were a couple of women and three men. Each donor's CD4 naive and CD4 memory cells filled three plates apiece, CD8 naive two, and CD8 memory one.

In the case of this clone: Its antigen is not known.

Sequencing was performed with immunoSEQ multiplex PCR; in TCRdb, only in-frame clones are kept and a portion is missing. The sample consists of about 2 million clones, about 95% of them appearing once. Study-wide points: A handful of donors held around 5% of naive CD4 clonotypes in common.

Positive CCR7 selection of CD45RO-negative cells yielded the naive CD8 cells, and terminally differentiated effector memory CD45RA+ cells were excluded. The CDR3 totals 18 residues. V lost 5 bases and J lost 1; bases outside the gene matches: 10. CDR1 and CDR2 from the germline V gene are MGHDK and SYGVNS. The sample taken for sequencing was naive CD8+ T cells sorted from blood. V and J are TRBV25-1 and TRBJ2-1; 11 bases map to TRBD2. The sequence was obtained from a man younger than 30 in good health. The CDR3 DNA reads TGTGCCAGCAGTAGCCCGGGACTAGCGGACTTTTCCTACAATGAGCAGTTCTTC. It codes for CASSSPGLADFSYNEQFF. Using reference TRBV25-1 and TRBJ2-1 for the parts outside the CDR3, the full variable domain is EADIYQTPRYLVIGTGKKITLECSQTMGHDKMYWYQQDPGMELHLIHYSYGVNSTEKGDLSSESTVSRIRTEHFPLTLESARPSHTSQYLCASSSPGLADFSYNEQFFGPGTRLTVL.